These T cell receptor beta chains were read from a single sample in a study of T cell responses to AZD1222 COVID-19 vaccine. Some clones are missing from TCRdb's copy, which holds only in-frame ones; the method was immunoSEQ multiplex PCR. In the table there are 130,000 or so clones, around nine tenths of which are singletons. Sequenced here: peripheral blood, sampled on day 0 of MenACWY control vaccination. These receptors all stem from an adult in good health. Each CDR3 is given with its conserved first and last residue. Fields, in order: clone size, J gene, V gene, D gene, CDR3 DNA, CDR3 protein. D genes are given only for firm matches. Expanded clones get a size class; other rows say once, few or many, or leave the size out.

>-|TRBJ2-3|TRBV7-2|-
TGTGCCAGCAGCTTAAATCCTGCTACTAGCACAGATACGCAGTATTTT
CASSLNPATSTDTQYF
>-|TRBJ1-4|TRBV27|-
TGTGCCAGCAGGCCTACAGACGCAACTAATGAAAAACTGTTTTTT
CASRPTDATNEKLFF
>-|TRBJ1-4|TRBV11-3|-
TGTGCCAGCAGCCCATCCTCAGGTGCAACTAATGAAAAACTGTTTTTT
CASSPSSGATNEKLFF
>-|TRBJ1-1|TRBV7-8|-
TGTGCCAGCAGCCTACGATTAGAAGCTTTCTTT
CASSLRLEAFF
>-|TRBJ2-1|TRBV27|TRBD2
TGTGCCAGCAGTCCACCTCGAGCGGGAGGGCCATATTTCCCCTACAATGAGCAGTTCTTC
CASSPPRAGGPYFPYNEQFF
>-|TRBJ1-6|TRBV2|TRBD1
TGTGCCAGCTGGGGTAGGGACAGCAGGTCGTCCTCACCCCTCCACTTT
CASWGRDSRSSSPLHF
>-|TRBJ2-2|TRBV19|-
TGTGCCAGTAGTATAGGATTCACCGGGGAGCTGTTTTTT
CASSIGFTGELFF
>-|TRBJ1-6|TRBV6-5|TRBD1
TGTGCCAGCAGTTACTCCGACAGGGGTCGTTCACCCCTCCACTTT
CASSYSDRGRSPLHF
>-|TRBJ2-7|TRBV11-3|-
TGTGCCAGCAGCTCCCCCCGCCGGGGAGCTAACAAATACGAGCAGTACTTC
CASSSPRRGANKYEQYF
>-|TRBJ2-1|TRBV6-5|TRBD1
TGTGCCAGCATGGTACAGGGGTACAATGAGCAGTTCTTC
CASMVQGYNEQFF
>-|TRBJ2-3|TRBV6-2/TRBV6-3|TRBD2
TGTGCCAGCAGTTACGGACTAGCGGGAGATCCAGATACGCAGTATTTT
CASSYGLAGDPDTQYF
>-|TRBJ2-7|TRBV5-4|-
TGTGCCAGCAGCTTGGGTTGGCAGGCAGAATACGAGCAGTACTTC
CASSLGWQAEYEQYF
>-|TRBJ2-3|TRBV6-1|TRBD2
TGTGCCAGCAGTGAAACAGCGGGAGGAGGCGAAGATACGCAGTATTTT
CASSETAGGGEDTQYF
>-|TRBJ1-6|TRBV30|-
TGTGCCTGGAAAGGGGCGCAACATTCACCCCTCCACTTT
CAWKGAQHSPLHF
>-|TRBJ2-1|TRBV27|-
TGTGCCAGCAGTTTAGATCCCAGCTCCTACAATGAGCAGTTCTTC
CASSLDPSSYNEQFF
>-|TRBJ2-3|TRBV6-5|-
TGTGCCAGCACCTTAGGGGCAGCTAGCACAGATACGCAGTATTTT
CASTLGAASTDTQYF
>-|TRBJ2-5|TRBV9|-
TGTGCCAGCAGCTCTCCGGAAGAGGGGCCTTGTGAGACCCAGTACTTC
CASSSPEEGPCETQYF
>-|TRBJ2-1|TRBV27|TRBD2
TGTGCCAGCAGTTTACAACTAGCGGCCTACAATGAGCAGTTCTTC
CASSLQLAAYNEQFF
>-|TRBJ1-2|TRBV12-3/TRBV12-4|-
TGTGCCAGCAGCTTAGGGGGAGGGGGCTACACCTTC
CASSLGGGGYTF
>-|TRBJ1-3|TRBV5-1|TRBD1
TGCGCCAGCAGCTCCGGGACAGCCACCTCTGGAAACACCATATATTTT
CASSSGTATSGNTIYF
>-|TRBJ1-5|TRBV6-5|-
TGTGCCAGCACTCCGAGGGACTTTAGCAATCAGCCCCAGCATTTT
CASTPRDFSNQPQHF
>-|TRBJ2-1|TRBV6-4|TRBD2
TGTGCCAGCAGTTCCGGGACTAGCGAGATCAATGAGCAGTTCTTC
CASSSGTSEINEQFF
>-|TRBJ1-1|TRBV3-1/TRBV3-2|TRBD1
TGTGCCAGCAGCCCGCGACAGGGGGCGAGGGGGAACACTGAAGCTTTCTTT
CASSPRQGARGNTEAFF
>-|TRBJ2-7|TRBV10-1|-
TGCGCCAGCACTCCGTACTCATTCTCCTCCTACGAGCAGTACTTC
CASTPYSFSSYEQYF
>-|TRBJ1-5|TRBV6-6|-
TGTGCCAGCAGTGTGAGGGGCGGTCAGCCCCAGCATTTT
CASSVRGGQPQHF
>once|TRBJ2-2|TRBV13|TRBD2
TGTGCCAGCATATGGCGGGAGCACAGCGGGGAGCTGTTTTTT
CASIWREHSGELFF
>-|TRBJ2-1|TRBV6-6|TRBD2
TGTGCCAGCAGTCTAGGGTCTAGCGGGCTTTACAATGAGCAGTTCTTC
CASSLGSSGLYNEQFF
>-|TRBJ1-5|TRBV24-1|TRBD1
TGTGCCACCAGAGGGACAGAGCTAAATCAGCCCCAGCATTTT
CATRGTELNQPQHF
>-|TRBJ2-5|TRBV2|TRBD1
TGTGCCAGCAGTGATCAGGGGGCAGGGGCCCAGTACTTC
CASSDQGAGAQYF
>-|TRBJ2-3|TRBV12-3/TRBV12-4|-
TGTGCCAGCAGCTATAAAGATACGCAGTATTTT
CASSYKDTQYF
>once|TRBJ1-2|TRBV9|TRBD1
TGTGCCAGCAGCGACAGGGGTGGCTACACCTTC
CASSDRGGYTF